Reported below is one T cell receptor beta chain. No antigen is known for it. The sample belongs to a study of shared clonotypes between healthy human individuals. The germline V gene has CDR1 SNHLY and CDR2 FYNNEI. V gave up 7 bases and J gave up 2 bases, with 15 bases separating them. This CDR3 has 15 amino acids. Overall study findings and caveats: Measured sharing among donors was expected to vary with sequencing depth. Naive subsets typically showed greater estimated richness than memory subsets.

It was across several immunoSEQ plates that each subset's genomic DNA was evenly split. Profiling relied on immunoSEQ multiplex PCR, and the TCRdb table lists in-frame clones only, not all of them. The sample lists about 2.4 million clones, more than 80% occurring once. This TCR derives from a man younger than 35 in good health. Sequencing used naive CD4+ T cells sorted from blood. Indicated subset: CD45RA+ positively selected. The chain is built from TRBV2 and TRBJ2-1, with D possibly being TRBD1 (6 bases). The CDR3 DNA sequence: TGTGCCAGCACATCAGGGGTTGGAACCTACAATGAGCAGTTCTTC. The encoded protein is CASTSGVGTYNEQFF.